The 14 T cell receptor beta chains reported below all come from one sample, sequenced in a study of blood T cell repertoires in COVID-19. Sequencing used immunoSEQ multiplex PCR; TCRdb keeps in-frame clones, though not all of them. The data hold fewer than 200,000 clones, with 92% observed a single time. Source material: peripheral blood. Receptor source: a man aged 30-40 years with COVID-19, enrolled during active disease.

The V and J genes are TRBV5-4 and TRBJ1-6; TRBD1 is a possible D gene (6 bases). The CDR3 has 15 residues. In germline, CDR1 is SGHNT, CDR2 YYREEE (reference sequence). Trimming removed 0 bases at V and 6 bases at J, with 10 bases between. DNA for the CDR3: TGTGCCAGCAGCTTGGAACAGGGAAGTAATTCACCCCTCCACTTT. Its translation is CASSLEQGSNSPLHF.

This clone appeared once. The rearrangement links TRBV18 to TRBJ1-2; no firm D call. Deletions cut 2 bases from V and 3 bases from J, with 16 bases between. CDR3 size: 16 residues. Germline assignment: CDR1 KGHSH and CDR2 LQKENI. The CDR3 DNA is TGTGCCAGCTCACCAAGGTTAGACTTAGGAGACTATGGCTACACCTTC. It is translated as CASSPRLDLGDYGYTF.

The chain couples TRBV9 to TRBJ1-2, with TRBD1 as a possible D gene (5 bases). The V and J ends lost 0 bases and 3 bases respectively, with 12 bases between them. This CDR3 is 15 amino acids long. Germline-derived CDR1 and CDR2 are SGDLS and YYNGEE. CDR3 bases: TGTGCCAGCAGCGTAGCCAAGGGGCAAGACTATGGCTACACCTTC. Translation gives CASSVAKGQDYGYTF.

V is TRBV30 and J is TRBJ1-1; unclear D gene. This CDR3 has 12 residues. The ends were cut back, 4 bases at V and 7 bases at J, with 13 bases in the middle. CDR1 GTSNPN and CDR2 SVGIG come from the germline V gene (reference sequence). CDR3 nucleotide sequence: TGTGCCTGGACCTCCCCCCAGGATGAAGCTTTCTTT. The encoded protein is CAWTSPQDEAFF.

This chain joins TRBV7-2 and TRBJ2-3; possibly TRBD2 for D (7 bases). In germline, CDR1 is SGHTA, CDR2 FQGNSA. The CDR3 totals 16 residues. V was shortened by 2 bases and J by 8 bases, with 20 bases between the two germline ends. Here the CDR3 reads CASSLLPYGGGGTQYF. CDR3 bases: TGTGCCAGCAGCTTACTCCCTTACGGGGGCGGGGGTACGCAGTATTTT.

V gene TRBV15 combines with J gene TRBJ2-5; 8 bases match TRBD2. CDR1 LNHNV and CDR2 YYDKDF come from the germline V gene (reference sequence). Trimming took 5 bases from V and 5 from J; bases not matched to a gene: 13. CDR3 size: 16 residues. CDR3 DNA sequence: TGTGCCACCAGCGTAGCGGGGTTCGGGTATCCGGAGACCCAGTACTTC. Protein: CATSVAGFGYPETQYF.

The chain employs TRBV29-1 and TRBJ2-2, with 9 positions matching TRBD1. V gave up 7 bases and J gave up 5 bases; unmatched junction bases: 8. The CDR3 has 14 amino acids. CDR1 is SQVTM, CDR2 ANQGSEA, per germline. The CDR3 nucleotides read TGCAGCGCAGAACAGGGGGCAAGAACCGGGGAGCTGTTTTTT. Translating gives CSAEQGARTGELFF.

Here the CDR3 DNA reads TGTGCCAGCAGCTATGGACAGGGCTCCTACGAGCAGTACTTC. This gives the protein CASSYGQGSYEQYF. The chain recombines TRBV7-9 with TRBJ2-7, with 8 bases fitting TRBD1. The V and J ends lost 4 bases and 0 bases, in that order; junction bases with no gene match: 2. CDR1 and CDR2 from the germline V gene are SEHNR and FQNEAQ (reference sequence). The length of the CDR3 is 14 residues.

This chain connects TRBV7-2 to TRBJ1-1; D is possibly TRBD1 (6 bases). The CDR3 sequence is 16 residues long. Germline V gene data show CDR1 as SGHTA and CDR2 as FQGNSA. The V end lost 3 bases, the J end lost 0 bases, and 14 bases lay between the germline ends. CDR3 amino acids: CASSLSGVGLNTEAFF. As DNA, the CDR3 is TGTGCCAGCAGCTTGTCAGGGGTGGGGTTGAACACTGAAGCTTTCTTT.

The chain carries TRBV3-1 (or the pseudogene TRBV3-2) and TRBJ2-3; 13 positions agree with TRBD2. The CDR3 runs to 19 residues. Germline CDR1 reads LGHDT; CDR2 reads YNNKEL (reference sequence). Germline trimming cut 8 bases from V and 4 bases from J; bases unmatched to any gene: 18. The CDR3: CASRPRPGTSGKTPDTQYF. DNA for the CDR3: TGTGCCAGCCGCCCAAGACCCGGGACTAGCGGGAAAACCCCAGATACGCAGTATTTT.

The V call is TRBV27, the J call TRBJ1-1; TRBD1 agrees at 8 bases. CDR1 is MNHEY, CDR2 SMNVEV, per germline (reference sequence). Trimming took 4 bases from V and 0 from J; bases not matched to a gene: 13. The CDR3 loop spans 18 amino acids. The CDR3 loop reads CASSSLARGRGVNTEAFF. The CDR3, as DNA: TGTGCCAGCAGTTCCCTCGCCAGGGGGCGAGGGGTGAACACTGAAGCTTTCTTT.

The V call is TRBV19, the J call TRBJ1-2; possibly TRBD1 for D (5 bases). V lost 3 bases to trimming and J lost 0 bases, with 14 bases between them. The CDR3 sequence is 16 residues long. In germline, CDR1 is LNHDA, CDR2 SQIVND (reference sequence). The CDR3: CASSILGQASNYGYTF. In DNA, the CDR3 is TGTGCCAGTAGTATCCTTGGACAAGCATCTAACTATGGCTACACCTTC.

The chain uses TRBV4-1 and TRBJ2-7; D may be TRBD2 (6 bases). The CDR3 extends over 15 amino acids. With 2 bases removed from V and 2 bases from J, the gap between germline ends came to 13 bases. Germline loops: CDR1 MGHRA, CDR2 YSYEKL. Here the CDR3 DNA reads TGCGCCAGCAGCCAATCGGACTACCTCACCTACGAGCAGTACTTC. Its translation: CASSQSDYLTYEQYF.

The V and J genes are TRBV27 and TRBJ2-2, with TRBD2 identical over 9 bases. Germline lookup yields CDR1 MNHEY and CDR2 SMNVEV (reference sequence). This CDR3 contains 18 residues. After removal of 2 bases from V and 1 base from J, the junction contained 8 bases not matched to a gene. The CDR3 sequence is CASSLPLAGEMNTGELFF. The CDR3, as DNA: TGTGCCAGCAGTTTACCCTTAGCGGGGGAAATGAACACCGGGGAGCTGTTTTTT.